The 9 T cell receptor beta chains presented below share a single source sample, sequenced in a study of beta chain features in type 1 diabetes. Isolated RNA was reverse transcribed in full, so expressed TCRB transcripts were sequenced. The assay was immunoSEQ multiplex PCR, and TCRdb's table has in-frame clones only and misses some. The sample includes 300,000 to 400,000 clones, about 14% seen only once; the top ten take over 0.014%. No cognate antigen is known for these TCRs. Study findings and constraints: Shorter TCRB CDR3s, moderately but significantly so, were found in Type 1 diabetes patients in all four CD4+ subsets.

Material for sequencing was naive CD4+ T cells from blood. Every receptor here comes from a woman in her late teens or twenties with type 1 diabetes.

This rearrangement joins TRBV9 to TRBJ2-7, with 9 bases identical to TRBD1. Trimming cost V 1 base and J 6 bases; bases outside gene matches: 11. Germline V gene data show CDR1 as SGDLS and CDR2 as YYNGEE. The CDR3 runs 16 residues. This chain's CDR3 is CASSVTAGTGMGEQYF. As DNA, the CDR3 is TGTGCCAGCAGCGTAACGGCCGGGACAGGGATGGGCGAGCAGTACTTC.

The table lists this clone with a few counts. The chain employs TRBV11-3 and TRBJ2-3, with 7 nucleotides matching TRBD1. Trimming at V came to 8 bases and at J to 3 bases, leaving 5 bases not matched to a gene. The CDR3 length is 13 residues. Looked up from germline, CDR1 is SGHNT and CDR2 is YENEEA. Written as DNA, the CDR3 is TGTGCCAGCGAGGGGGCGGTTACAGATACGCAGTATTTT. This encodes CASEGAVTDTQYF.

This clone turned up a few times. The chain recombines TRBV5-1 with TRBJ1-1, with a weak D call TRBD1 (5 bases). Germline V CDR1 and CDR2: SGHRS, YFSETQ. The germline V and J ends were trimmed by 7 bases and 1 base, with 17 bases remaining between them. The CDR3 runs 15 residues. DNA of the CDR3: TGCGCCAGCCGCATCCTGGGGGGGACGAACACTGAAGCTTTCTTT. Translated, it gives CASRILGGTNTEAFF.

This clone was detected once. CDR3 sequence reads: CASRRTGGSDEQFF. As DNA, the CDR3 is TGTGCCAGCAGACGAACAGGGGGCAGCGATGAGCAGTTCTTC. The chain combines TRBV7-2 with TRBJ2-1, with 9 bases matching TRBD1. Germline trimming cut 6 bases from V and 8 bases from J; bases unmatched to any gene: 8. The CDR3 consists of 14 residues. The germline gives CDR1 SGHTA, CDR2 FQGNSA.

This chain uses TRBV5-1 with TRBJ2-1; 7 bases are a match to TRBD2. Germline V lookup: CDR1 SGHRS, CDR2 YFSETQ. The ends lost 3 bases at V and 2 bases at J; junction bases unmatched: 5. This CDR3 is 15 amino acids long. The CDR3 reads CASSSGLVTYNEQFF. In nucleotides, the CDR3 is TGCGCCAGCAGCTCCGGACTAGTGACCTACAATGAGCAGTTCTTC.

This clone showed up just a few times. The chain recombines TRBV7-9 with TRBJ2-5, with 7 bases aligning to TRBD1. Germline trimming cut 7 bases from V and 2 bases from J; bases unmatched to any gene: 4. The germline CDR1 and CDR2 sequences are SEHNR and FQNEAQ (reference sequence). The length of the CDR3 is 13 residues. The CDR3 region is CASNDRVQETQYF. For the CDR3, the DNA is TGTGCCAGCAACGACAGGGTACAAGAGACCCAGTACTTC. Filled out from reference TRBV7-9 and TRBJ2-5, the complete variable domain reads DTGVSQNPRHKITKRGQNVTFRCDPISEHNRLYWYRQTLGQGPEFLTYFQNEAQLEKSRLLSDRFSAERPKGSFSTLEIQRTEQGDSAMYLCASNDRVQETQYFGPGTRLLVL.

This clone was counted only a few times. V gene TRBV4-3 combines with J gene TRBJ2-3; 12 positions match TRBD1. In germline, CDR1 is LGHNA, CDR2 YSLEER. J lost 5 bases, V lost 3 bases, and 9 bases had no gene match. This CDR3 spans 17 amino acids. As DNA, the CDR3 is TGCGCCAGCAGCCAGGGTGGGACAGGGGGCGAGGAAGATACGCAGTATTTT. Translation gives CASSQGGTGGEEDTQYF.

The CDR3 coding sequence is TGTGCCTGGAGGAGGCAGGGGCTAAACAATGAGCAGTTCTTC. Translating it yields CAWRRQGLNNEQFF. The chain uses TRBV30 and TRBJ2-1, with D tentatively TRBD1 (6 bases). The CDR3 contains 14 residues. CDR1 is GTSNPN and CDR2 is SVGIG in the germline V gene (reference sequence). The V end lost 3 bases, the J end lost 5 bases, and 14 bases lay between the germline ends. Variable domain in full (rest from reference TRBV30 and TRBJ2-1): SQTIHQWPATLVQPVGSPLSLECTVEGTSNPNLYWYRQAAGRGLQLLFYSVGIGQISSEVPQNLSASRPQDRQFILSSKKLLLSDSGFYLCAWRRQGLNNEQFFGPGTRLTVL.

This rearrangement joins TRBV7-2 to TRBJ2-7; D perhaps matches TRBD2 (5 bases). The CDR3 runs to 16 residues. Per germline, CDR1 SGHTA and CDR2 FQGNSA. V lost 1 base to trimming and J lost 0 bases, with 13 bases between them. CDR3 coding DNA: TGTGCCAGCAGCTTAGTCCAGCGGTCGAGCTCCTACGAGCAGTACTTC. Its protein is CASSLVQRSSSYEQYF. Full variable domain (outside the CDR3, taken from reference TRBV7-2 and TRBJ2-7): GAGVSQSPSNKVTEKGKDVELRCDPISGHTALYWYRQSLGQGLEFLIYFQGNSAPDKSGLPSDRFSAERTGGSVSTLTIQRTQQEDSAVYLCASSLVQRSSSYEQYFGPGTRLTVT.